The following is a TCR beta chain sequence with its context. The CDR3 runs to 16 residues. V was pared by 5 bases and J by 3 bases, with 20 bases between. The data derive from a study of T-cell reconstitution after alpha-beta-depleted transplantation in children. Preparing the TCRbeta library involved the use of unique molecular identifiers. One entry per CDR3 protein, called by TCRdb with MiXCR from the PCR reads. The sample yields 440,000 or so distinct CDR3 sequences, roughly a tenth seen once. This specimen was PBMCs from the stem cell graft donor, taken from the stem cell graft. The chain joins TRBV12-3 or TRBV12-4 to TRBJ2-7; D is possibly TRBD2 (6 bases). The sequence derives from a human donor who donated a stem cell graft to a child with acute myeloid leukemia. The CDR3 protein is CASSQVGGLSGYEQYF. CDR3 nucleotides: TGTGCCAGCAGTCAGGTCGGGGGATTAAGCGGCTACGAGCAGTACTTC.